The 24 T cell receptor beta chains in this list originate from one sample, sequenced in a study of cytomegalovirus exposure and HLA in healthy donors. Measured with immunoSEQ multiplex PCR; TCRdb has only the in-frame clones, and not every one. The sample lists about 240,000 clones, about 90% occurring once. Sequencing was performed on PBMCs. These TCRs come from a woman in her twenties or thirties in good health and CMV-seropositive.

The chain has TRBV27 and TRBJ1-5, with no clear D. Germline V gives CDR1 MNHEY, CDR2 SMNVEV (reference sequence). With 4 bases removed from V and 0 bases from J, the gap between germline ends came to 4 bases. This CDR3 contains 13 residues. The CDR3 sequence: CASSYYSNQPQHF. DNA of the CDR3: TGTGCCAGCAGTTACTATAGCAATCAGCCCCAGCATTTT.

The CDR3 region is CAWKTSGSSYEQYF. The CDR3 DNA reads as TGTGCCTGGAAGACTAGCGGGAGCTCCTACGAGCAGTACTTC. This chain uses TRBV30 with TRBJ2-7; 12 bases line up with TRBD2. Germline V gives CDR1 GTSNPN, CDR2 SVGIG (reference sequence). The CDR3 contains 14 residues. The V and J ends lost 4 bases and 0 bases, in that order; junction bases with no gene match: 1.

This clone has only one observation. The rearrangement joins TRBV5-1 to TRBJ1-3, with 7 bases that match TRBD1. The CDR3 is made up of 16 amino acids. The trim removed 4 bases at V and 0 bases at J, leaving 7 bases unmatched. Germline V gives CDR1 SGHRS, CDR2 YFSETQ. CDR3 amino acids: CASSPKTGISGNTIYF. Here the CDR3 DNA reads TGCGCCAGCAGCCCCAAGACAGGGATCTCTGGAAACACCATATATTTT.

The gene calls are TRBV28 and TRBJ2-7; 14 bases are shared with TRBD2. CDR1 and CDR2 (germline): MDHEN, SYDVKM. J lost 3 bases, V lost 6 bases, and 16 bases had no gene match. This CDR3 spans 19 amino acids. This CDR3 is CASRSRDPGTSGRVYEQYF. The CDR3 coding sequence is TGTGCCAGCAGATCCCGAGATCCGGGGACTAGCGGGAGAGTCTACGAGCAGTACTTC.

A few counts support this clone. The V and J genes are TRBV27 and TRBJ2-7; D is ambiguous. Germline lookup yields CDR1 MNHEY and CDR2 SMNVEV (reference sequence). The CDR3 spans 13 residues. The V and J ends lost 2 bases and 2 bases respectively, with 7 bases between them. CDR3 sequence reads: CASSLHSPYEQYF. The CDR3 nucleotides read TGTGCCAGCAGTTTACACAGTCCCTACGAGCAGTACTTC.

The rearrangement uses TRBV5-1 and TRBJ2-2; D might be TRBD2 (6 bases). The germline V and J ends were trimmed by 4 bases and 4 bases, with 17 bases remaining between them. CDR1 and CDR2 (germline): SGHRS, YFSETQ. CDR3 length equals 16 residues. This chain's CDR3 is CASSDPGLGSTGELFF. Written as DNA, the CDR3 is TGCGCCAGCAGCGATCCGGGACTCGGTTCCACCGGGGAGCTGTTTTTT.

The chain has TRBV7-6 and TRBJ2-6; D is ambiguous. Germline CDR1 SGHVS, CDR2 FNYEAQ. Trimming took 2 bases from V and 4 from J, leaving 9 bases between them. This CDR3 has 15 amino acids. CDR3 amino acids: CASSLSSFGANVLTF. The CDR3 region has the DNA TGTGCCAGCAGCTTATCCTCCTTCGGGGCCAACGTCCTGACTTTC.

V and J are TRBV28 and TRBJ2-5, with TRBD2 as a possible D gene (6 bases). Trimming stripped 5 bases from V and 3 bases from J, with 10 bases between. CDR1 and CDR2 (germline): MDHEN, SYDVKM. CDR3 length equals 13 residues. The CDR3 spells CASSKAGEETQYF. The CDR3 DNA is TGTGCCAGCAGTAAAGCGGGTGAAGAGACCCAGTACTTC.

This clone came up a few times. V and J are TRBV7-6 and TRBJ2-2; TRBD2 matches 7 bases. J was trimmed by 7 bases and V by 5 bases; bases with no gene match: 4. The CDR3 has 13 amino acids. Germline loops: CDR1 SGHVS, CDR2 FNYEAQ. The CDR3 region is CASSTRTSGELFF. CDR3 DNA sequence: TGTGCCAGCAGCACAAGGACTAGCGGGGAGCTGTTTTTT.

This clone was picked up one time. The V and J genes are TRBV7-3 and TRBJ2-1, with TRBD2 matching over 13 bases. The length of the CDR3 is 17 residues. The germline gives CDR1 SGHTA, CDR2 FQGTGA. Losses at the gene ends were 5 bases for V and 6 bases for J; bases not matched to a gene: 10. In nucleotides, the CDR3 is TGTGCCAGCAGCGCTTTGATAACTAGCGGGAGGGTCAATGAGCAGTTCTTC. Amino acids: CASSALITSGRVNEQFF.

V gene TRBV18 combines with J gene TRBJ1-5; D is undetermined. V was shortened by 4 bases and J by 0 bases, with 7 bases between the two germline ends. This CDR3 is built from 14 residues. The germline CDR1 and CDR2 sequences are KGHSH and LQKENI. The CDR3 sequence: CASSLQSSNQPQHF. CDR3 nucleotide sequence: TGTGCCAGCTCACTACAGTCTAGCAATCAGCCCCAGCATTTT.

The sample holds one count of this clone. The gene calls are TRBV11-3 and TRBJ2-1; 9 bases map to TRBD1. Germline V gene lookup returns CDR1 SGHNT and CDR2 YENEEA. V lost 2 bases, J lost 5 bases, and 4 bases stayed unmatched. This CDR3 has 15 residues. CDR3 residues: CASSLRTGVNNEQFF. CDR3 nucleotide sequence: TGTGCCAGCAGCTTAAGGACAGGGGTCAACAATGAGCAGTTCTTC.

The rearrangement uses TRBV18 and TRBJ1-2; no clear D. This CDR3 contains 14 residues. Trimming took off 0 bases at V and 5 bases at J, with 10 bases between the two ends. Germline values: CDR1 KGHSH, CDR2 LQKENI. The CDR3 bases are TGTGCCAGCTCACCACCGGGCGTCGATTATGGCTACACCTTC. Translated, it gives CASSPPGVDYGYTF.

This chain uses TRBV28 with TRBJ1-4; 7 positions match TRBD1. Germline CDR1 and CDR2: MDHEN and SYDVKM. The CDR3 covers 13 residues. The V gene end was trimmed by 5 bases and the J gene end by 6 bases; junction bases not matched to a gene: 3. In nucleotides, the CDR3 is TGTGCCAGCAGTCAGGGGGTGCATGAAAAACTGTTTTTT. It encodes CASSQGVHEKLFF.

The V gene is TRBV29-1, the J gene TRBJ2-3; no firm D call. With 1 base removed from V and 2 bases from J, the gap between germline ends came to 10 bases. The CDR3 loop spans 14 amino acids. CDR1 is SQVTM and CDR2 is ANQGSEA in the germline V gene. The CDR3 sequence: CSVEVSGATDTQYF. The CDR3 nucleotides read TGCAGCGTTGAAGTATCCGGAGCCACAGATACGCAGTATTTT.

This clone was observed a handful of times. The J gene is TRBJ1-1, the V gene TRBV29-1; D is undetermined. Germline-derived CDR1 and CDR2 are SQVTM and ANQGSEA. Trimming took off 6 bases at V and 5 bases at J, with 10 bases between the two ends. The CDR3 extends over 11 amino acids. The CDR3 region has the DNA TGCAGCGTCCACCCCGGGACTGAAGCTTTCTTT. It yields the protein CSVHPGTEAFF.

The chain recombines TRBV5-6 with TRBJ2-3; 11 bases map to TRBD2. The length of the CDR3 is 16 residues. CDR1 and CDR2 from the germline V gene are SGHDT and YYEEEE. After removal of 4 bases from V and 5 bases from J, the junction contained 9 bases not matched to a gene. The CDR3 region has the DNA TGTGCCAGCAGCCCGCAGAAACTAGCGGGAGTAGATACGCAGTATTTT. Its protein is CASSPQKLAGVDTQYF.

J is TRBJ2-4 and V is TRBV13; 9 bases are a match to TRBD2. The CDR3 spans 14 residues. Trimming removed 8 bases from V and 1 base from J; junction bases left unmatched: 3. CDR1 PRHDT and CDR2 FYEKMQ come from the germline V gene (reference sequence). CDR3 protein: CASASGNAKNIQYF. The CDR3 DNA sequence: TGTGCCAGCGCTAGCGGGAATGCCAAAAACATTCAGTACTTC.

The V call is TRBV19, the J call TRBJ2-7; 10 positions match TRBD2. The V segment lost 2 bases and the J segment 2 bases; nucleotides outside the gene matches: 6. Germline CDR1 LNHDA, CDR2 SQIVND (reference sequence). The CDR3 sequence is 16 residues long. CDR3 sequence: CASSISPSGSPYEQYF. Here the CDR3 DNA reads TGTGCCAGTAGTATAAGTCCTAGCGGGAGTCCCTACGAGCAGTACTTC.

This sequence joins TRBV6-1 and TRBJ1-5, with D possibly TRBD1 on 6 matching bases. The V gene lost 2 bases and the J gene lost 6 bases, with 23 bases spanning the gap. Germline V gene sequence: CDR1 MNHNS, CDR2 SASEGT. The CDR3 runs 18 residues. The CDR3 DNA reads TGTGCCAGCAGTGAATCTGGGACAATCTCCTTTGGCGGTCAGCCCCAGCATTTT. Its protein product is CASSESGTISFGGQPQHF.

The genes are TRBV10-1 and TRBJ2-3; D possibly corresponds to TRBD2 (6 bases). Per germline, CDR1 WNHNN and CDR2 SYGVQD (reference sequence). V lost 5 bases and J lost 2, with 11 bases in between. The CDR3 is made up of 14 amino acids. CDR3 protein: CASSRGGDTDTQYF. The CDR3 coding sequence is TGCGCCAGCAGTAGGGGAGGAGACACAGATACGCAGTATTTT.

The CDR3 here is CASSLGPQGDYGYTF. The CDR3 DNA follows: TGCGCCAGCAGCTTGGGTCCACAGGGAGACTATGGCTACACCTTC. The V call is TRBV5-1, the J call TRBJ1-2; possible D gene TRBD1, 6 bases. V lost 0 bases and J lost 3, with 12 bases in between. This CDR3 region has 15 residues. Germline lookup yields CDR1 SGHRS and CDR2 YFSETQ.

V usage is TRBV11-3 and J usage is TRBJ1-5, with a weak D call TRBD1 (6 bases). Looked up from germline, CDR1 is SGHNT and CDR2 is YENEEA. V was trimmed by 5 bases and J by 7 bases, leaving 12 bases between them. The CDR3 is made up of 13 amino acids. CDR3: CASSRGGRQPQHF. The CDR3 DNA sequence: TGTGCCAGCAGCCGAGGGGGACGACAGCCCCAGCATTTT. Supplemented by reference TRBV11-3 and TRBJ1-5, the full variable domain reads EAGVVQSPRYKIIEKKQPVAFWCNPISGHNTLYWYLQNLGQGPELLIRYENEEAVDDSQLPKDRFSAERLKGVDSTLKIQPAELGDSAVYLCASSRGGRQPQHFGDGTRLSIL.

The V call is TRBV28, the J call TRBJ2-7; 7 positions agree with TRBD2. Trimming took 1 base from V and 6 from J; bases not matched to a gene: 6. This CDR3 region has 14 residues. In germline, CDR1 is MDHEN, CDR2 SYDVKM. This chain's CDR3 is CASSLFSPGGEQYF. The CDR3 region has the DNA TGTGCCAGCAGTTTATTTAGTCCGGGAGGCGAGCAGTACTTC.